Below, 5 T cell receptor beta chains from the same sample are listed, as sequenced in a study of beta chain features in type 1 diabetes. The isolated RNA, all of it, was reverse transcribed, so expressed TCRB transcripts were what got sequenced. Profiled with immunoSEQ multiplex PCR; TCRdb holds only in-frame clones, not every one. The table records fewer than 200,000 clones, roughly 8% of them present only once. Material: central memory CD4+ T cells from blood. The receptors derive from a man younger than 30 in good health.

This clone has a handful of counts. The chain uses TRBV6-5 and TRBJ1-1; D perhaps matches TRBD1 (6 bases). Trimming cost V 6 bases and J 8 bases, with 16 bases left between them. The germline V gene encodes CDR1 MNHEY and CDR2 SVGAGI. This CDR3 has 13 amino acids. This CDR3 reads CASSNPVGAEAFF. DNA for the CDR3: TGTGCCAGCAGCAACCCCGTGGGGGCCGAAGCTTTCTTT.

This clone appeared a few times. The rearrangement joins TRBV4-2 to TRBJ2-6; D perhaps matches TRBD2 (6 bases). The V and J ends lost 1 base and 0 bases respectively, with 16 bases between them. Germline CDR1 and CDR2: LGHNA and YNFKEQ. CDR3 length: 19 amino acids. The CDR3 DNA reads as TGTGCCAGCAGCCAAGCCGGAGGGGTTGCGAACTCTGGGGCCAACGTCCTGACTTTC. It is translated as CASSQAGGVANSGANVLTF.

In this sample, this clone turned up a few times. The chain links TRBV6-5 to TRBJ2-3; 7 bases map to TRBD1. CDR3 length equals 14 residues. Germline V gene sequence: CDR1 MNHEY, CDR2 SVGAGI. The V gene end was trimmed by 2 bases and the J gene end by 1 base; junction bases not matched to a gene: 0. In nucleotides, the CDR3 is TGTGCCAGCAGTTACGACAGGGGCACAGATACGCAGTATTTT. Protein product: CASSYDRGTDTQYF.

There are a few counts of this clone. The CDR3 reads CASSNRVSSYNSPLHF. Here the CDR3 DNA reads TGTGCCAGCAGTAACAGGGTTAGCTCCTATAATTCACCCCTCCACTTT. This chain links TRBV6-6 with TRBJ1-6, with D maybe TRBD1 (6 bases). The CDR3 spans 16 residues. Per germline, CDR1 MNHNY and CDR2 SVGAGI (reference sequence). V lost 5 bases to trimming and J lost 0 bases, with 11 bases between them.

The CDR3 bases are TGTGCCAGCCATACGGGACTCCCCTACGAGCAGTACTTC. It is translated as CASHTGLPYEQYF. V gene TRBV6-5 combines with J gene TRBJ2-7, with a tentative D call TRBD2 (6 bases). Between the trimmed V and J ends, which lost 8 bases and 2 bases, there was a span of 13 bases. The CDR3 is 13 residues long. Per the germline V gene, CDR1 is MNHEY and CDR2 is SVGAGI.